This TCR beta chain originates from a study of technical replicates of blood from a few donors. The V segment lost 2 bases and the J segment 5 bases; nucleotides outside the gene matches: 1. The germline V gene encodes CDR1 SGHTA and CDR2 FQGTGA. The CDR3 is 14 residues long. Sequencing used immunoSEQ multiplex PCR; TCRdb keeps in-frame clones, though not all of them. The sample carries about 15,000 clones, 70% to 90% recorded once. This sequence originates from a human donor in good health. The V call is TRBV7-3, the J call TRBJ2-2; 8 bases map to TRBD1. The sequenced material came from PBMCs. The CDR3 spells CASSLQGATGELFF. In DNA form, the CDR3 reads TGTGCCAGCAGCTTACAGGGGGCAACCGGGGAGCTGTTTTTT.